Listed below are T cell receptor beta chains from one sample, sequenced in a study of Graves' ophthalmopathy and Graves' hyperthyroidism. TCRdb reprocessed the multiplex PCR reads with MiXCR, giving one entry per CDR3 protein. The sample contains 500,000 to 600,000 distinct CDR3 sequences, less than 45% of which appear only once. Sequenced sample: peripheral blood or thyroid tissue (not recorded which). These receptors originate from an adult man with Graves' hyperthyroidism. CDR3s include the opening cysteine and the closing phenylalanine or tryptophan. The D gene is left open where the match is weak. Clone size is stated in some rows and not others, as once, few, many or a class when expanded.

V gene	J gene	clone size	D gene	CDR3 DNA	CDR3 protein
TRBV7-9	TRBJ1-1	NA	TRBD1	TGTGCCAGCAGCTTCCGGGACAGGGGGCAAATAACCCAAGCTTTCTTT	CASSFRDRGQITQAFF
TRBV19	TRBJ2-1	NA	NA	TGTGCCAGTAGTACCTATAGCTTAGCTGAGCAGTTCTTC	CASSTYSLAEQFF
TRBV7-9	TRBJ1-5	many	TRBD1	TGTGCCAGCAGCTTCGGGACAGGCAATCAGCCCCAGCATTTT	CASSFGTGNQPQHF
TRBV29-1	TRBJ2-2	many	NA	TGCAGCGCCCGGGCCCTCACCGGGGAGCTGTTTTTT	CSARALTGELFF
TRBV5-1	TRBJ2-6	NA	TRBD1	TGCGCCAGCAGCTTTGACAGGGTTGGGGCCAACGTCCTGACTTTC	CASSFDRVGANVLTF
TRBV2	TRBJ2-5	many	NA	TGTGCCAGCGGACGGGCAGAGACCCAGTACTTC	CASGRAETQYF
TRBV12-3/TRBV12-4	TRBJ1-4	many	NA	TGTGCCAGCAGTTTAGTTCCCGGAAGCGAAAAACTGTTTTTT	CASSLVPGSEKLFF
TRBV6-5	TRBJ1-1	NA	TRBD1	TGTGCCAGCAGTTATCAGACAGGGGTCACTGAAGCTTTCTTT	CASSYQTGVTEAFF
TRBV9	TRBJ2-7	NA	TRBD1	TGTGCCAGCAGCCCAGAGGGGACAGGGAGCTCCTACGAGCAGTACTTC	CASSPEGTGSSYEQYF
TRBV7-8	TRBJ2-7	many	TRBD1	TGTGCCAGCAGGTATTCCGGGACAGGGGGCGCCGAGCAGTACTTC	CASRYSGTGGAEQYF
TRBV9	TRBJ2-1	NA	NA	TGTGCCAGCAGCCTGTCTAGCGTCCAAGGGGATGAGCAGTTCTTC	CASSLSSVQGDEQFF
TRBV15	TRBJ1-1	NA	TRBD1	TGTGCCACCAGCCGCGGGGGGACAGAGAACACTGAAGCTTTCTTT	CATSRGGTENTEAFF
TRBV7-2	TRBJ1-5	many	NA	TGTGCCAGCACCCGGGGGGTGTATAGCAATCAGCCCCAGCATTTT	CASTRGVYSNQPQHF
TRBV2	TRBJ1-5	NA	NA	TGTGCCAGCAGTGAATGTCGTAGAAATCAGCCCCAGCATTTC	CASSECRRNQPQHF
TRBV5-1	TRBJ1-5	many	TRBD1	TGCGCCAGCAGCCCAGGACAGGGGGCGGCAAGCAATCAGCCCCAGCATTTT	CASSPGQGAASNQPQHF
TRBV10-3	TRBJ1-4	NA	NA	TGTGCCATCGGGGAGGGGTTAACTAATGAAAAACTGTTTTTT	CAIGEGLTNEKLFF
TRBV15	TRBJ2-5	once	TRBD2	TGTGCCACCAGCAGTTACGGGCTAGCGGGAGATGAAGAGACCCAGTACTTC	CATSSYGLAGDEETQYF
TRBV6-5	TRBJ2-7	NA	TRBD1	TGTGCCAGCAGCGGGACAGGGGAGCGCGAGCAGTACTTC	CASSGTGEREQYF
TRBV29-1	TRBJ2-5	many	NA	TGCAGCGTTTTTTTTCTGACGGGCCGGCAGTACTTC	CSVFFLTGRQYF
TRBV12-3/TRBV12-4	TRBJ1-1	many	TRBD1	TGTGCCAGCAGTTCGGGACAGGGGGCGCGGAACACTGAAGCTTTCTTT	CASSSGQGARNTEAFF
TRBV7-2	TRBJ2-7	many	NA	TGTGCCAGCAGCCCATCAAGCGGCTCCTACGAGCAGTACTTC	CASSPSSGSYEQYF
TRBV20-1	TRBJ1-2	NA	TRBD1	TGCAGTGCTAGAGATAGGGGGCTGAGTGGCTACACCTTC	CSARDRGLSGYTF
TRBV12-3/TRBV12-4	TRBJ2-7	many	NA	TGTGCCAGCAGTTCTCTGGGAAGCGAGCAGTACTTC	CASSSLGSEQYF
TRBV10-3	TRBJ1-5	NA	NA	TGTGCCATCAGGGAACTAGCGGGGCTCATGATCAATCAGCCCCAGCATTTT	CAIRELAGLMINQPQHF
TRBV7-1	TRBJ2-3	NA	TRBD2	TGTGCCAGCAGCTCTTACTGGACTAGCGACACAGATACGCAGTATTTT	CASSSYWTSDTDTQYF
TRBV29-1	TRBJ1-2	NA	NA	TGCAGCGTTGACAGGGGTATCCTTGGCTACACCTTC	CSVDRGILGYTF
TRBV24-1	TRBJ1-4	NA	TRBD1	TGTGCCACCAGGGGGACAGGGCATGGTAATGAAAAACTGTTTTTT	CATRGTGHGNEKLFF
TRBV6-5	TRBJ1-2	NA	NA	TGTGCCAGCAGTTACTCCGGGGGAGGCATTCCGGGTGGCTACACCTTC	CASSYSGGGIPGGYTF
TRBV20-1	TRBJ1-4	many	TRBD1	TGCAGTGCTAGGGGGACAGGGAATGAAAAACTGTTTTTT	CSARGTGNEKLFF
TRBV7-9	TRBJ1-2	many	NA	TGTGCCAGCAGCTTAACGGCCGGGGTAGGGTATGGCTACACCTTC	CASSLTAGVGYGYTF
TRBV30	TRBJ2-7	NA	TRBD2	TGTGCCTGGAGTAGGACTCCGGGACTAGCGGGACGGGAGCAGTACTTC	CAWSRTPGLAGREQYF
TRBV2	TRBJ1-2	NA	NA	TGTGCCACCCGCTGTGGGGACGACTGTGGCTACACCTTC	CATRCGDDCGYTF
TRBV6-5	TRBJ1-2	NA	TRBD1	TGTGCCAGCAGTTACTCAGGGGGCGCTGGCTACACCTTC	CASSYSGGAGYTF
TRBV9	TRBJ1-1	many	TRBD1	TGTGCCAGCAGCACCGGACAGGGGGCGAACACTGAAGCTTTCTTT	CASSTGQGANTEAFF
TRBV12-3/TRBV12-4	TRBJ2-2	many	NA	TGTGCCAGCAGCTCTCGGCAGAACACCGGGGAGCTGTTTTTT	CASSSRQNTGELFF
TRBV19	TRBJ1-5	many	NA	TGTGCCAGTGCCAGCCCGAGAAATCAGCCCCAGCATTTT	CASASPRNQPQHF
TRBV5-4	TRBJ2-2	few	TRBD2	TGTGCCAGCAGCGGGGTGAAGCGGGGTTCCTACACCGGGGAGCTGTTTTTT	CASSGVKRGSYTGELFF
TRBV7-8	TRBJ1-5	many	TRBD1	TGTGCCAGCAGCCTCCCGGGGACAGCCCGGCGGGCCCAGCATTTT	CASSLPGTARRAQHF
TRBV2	TRBJ1-1	NA	NA	TGTGCCAGCAGGCCCCTGATATGGGTGAACACTGAAGCTTTCTTT	CASRPLIWVNTEAFF
TRBV5-1	TRBJ2-1	NA	NA	TGCGCCAGCAGGTCCGTCCCAGGGGGAGGATATGAGCAGTTCTTC	CASRSVPGGGYEQFF
TRBV10-3	TRBJ2-2	many	TRBD2	TGTGCCATCAGTGAGTCTGCGGGGGCGAACACCGGGGAGCTGTTTTTT	CAISESAGANTGELFF
TRBV5-1	TRBJ2-2	NA	TRBD2	TGCGCCAGCAGCTTGGCCCCTAGCGGGAGTAACACCGGGGAGCTGTTTTTT	CASSLAPSGSNTGELFF
TRBV7-9	TRBJ2-5	many	NA	TGTGCCAGCACCTTAAAAGAGACCCAGTACTTC	CASTLKETQYF